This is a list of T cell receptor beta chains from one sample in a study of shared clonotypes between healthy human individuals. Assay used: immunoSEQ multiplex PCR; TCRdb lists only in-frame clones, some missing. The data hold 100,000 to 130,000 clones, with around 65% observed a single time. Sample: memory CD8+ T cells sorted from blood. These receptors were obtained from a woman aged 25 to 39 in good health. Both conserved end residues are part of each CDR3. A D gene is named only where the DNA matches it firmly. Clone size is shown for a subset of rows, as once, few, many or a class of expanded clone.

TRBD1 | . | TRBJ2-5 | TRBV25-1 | TGTGCCAGCAGTGAAAAACAGGGGCTGGTGTACCAAGAGACCCAGTACTTC | CASSEKQGLVYQETQYF
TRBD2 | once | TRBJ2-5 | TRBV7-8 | TGTGCCAGCAGCTTCAAGCGACTAGCTCGTGGTGAGACCCAGTACTTC | CASSFKRLARGETQYF
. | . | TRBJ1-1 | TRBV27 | TGTGCCAGCAGTGCGGGAACTGAAGCTTTCTTT | CASSAGTEAFF
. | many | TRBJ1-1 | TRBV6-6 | TGTGCCAGCAGGACCCTAATGAACACTGAAGCTTTCTTT | CASRTLMNTEAFF
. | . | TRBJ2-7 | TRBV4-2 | TGTGCCAGCAGTTCCGGACTTCTCGGGGAGCAGTACTTC | CASSSGLLGEQYF
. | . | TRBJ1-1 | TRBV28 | TGTGCCAGCAGTACCCACCTACCGGGACCCTTCCTCCCCTCTGAAGCTTTCTTT | CASSTHLPGPFLPSEAFF
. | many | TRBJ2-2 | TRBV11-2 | TGTGCCAGCAAACACACCAGGGAAAGAGTCAGCACCGGGGAGCTGTTTTTT | CASKHTRERVSTGELFF
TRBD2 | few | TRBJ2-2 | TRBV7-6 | TGTGCCAGCAGCTTAGTCGTGGGAGGGGCGAACACCGGGGAGCTGTTTTTT | CASSLVVGGANTGELFF
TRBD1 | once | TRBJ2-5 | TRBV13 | TGTGCCAGCAGCGTATCGACAGGGGTTTTTGGGACCCAGTACTTC | CASSVSTGVFGTQYF
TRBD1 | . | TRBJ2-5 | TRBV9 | TGTGCCAGCAGCGCCCTACCGGGACAGGGGGCAGAGGGGATAGAGACCCAGTACTTC | CASSALPGQGAEGIETQYF
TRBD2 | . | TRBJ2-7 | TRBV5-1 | TGCGCCAGCAGATCACCTGTAATAGCGGGAGCTATCTACGAGCAGTACTTC | CASRSPVIAGAIYEQYF
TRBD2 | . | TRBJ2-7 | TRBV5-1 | TGCGCCAGCAGCCCTGGACTAGCGGAGTCCTACGAGCAGTACTTC | CASSPGLAESYEQYF
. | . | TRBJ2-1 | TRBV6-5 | TGTGCCAGCAGTTACCTCCGACTAGCCTACAATGAGCAGTTCTTC | CASSYLRLAYNEQFF
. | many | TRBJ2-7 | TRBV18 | TGTGCCAGCTCACCAGCGTACGAGCAGTACTTC | CASSPAYEQYF
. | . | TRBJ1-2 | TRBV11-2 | TGTGCCAGCAGCTTAGAGTCTGCGGGGGCAGGCCCCTTCTATGGCTACACCTTC | CASSLESAGAGPFYGYTF
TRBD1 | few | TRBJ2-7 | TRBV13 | TGTGCCAGCAGCTTCGAAGGCCAGGGACAGAGGTACGAGCAGTACTTC | CASSFEGQGQRYEQYF
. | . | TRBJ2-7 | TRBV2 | TGTGCCAGCGGCAGAACTACCTACGAGCAGTACTTC | CASGRTTYEQYF
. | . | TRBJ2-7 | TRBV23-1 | TGCGCCAGCAGTCAATCGTGGGCCACGGGCGACGAGCAGTACTTC | CASSQSWATGDEQYF
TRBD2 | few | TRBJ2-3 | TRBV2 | TGTGCCAGCAGAAGTCTAGCGGGTAGGGCGGATACGCAGTATTTT | CASRSLAGRADTQYF
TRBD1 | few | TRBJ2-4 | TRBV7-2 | TGTGCCAGCAGCAGTGGACAGGTTTACCTCTCGACCAAAAACATTCAGTACTTC | CASSSGQVYLSTKNIQYF
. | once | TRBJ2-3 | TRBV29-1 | TGCAGCGTTGCCCCTGGGACTGCAACAGATACGCAGTATTTT | CSVAPGTATDTQYF
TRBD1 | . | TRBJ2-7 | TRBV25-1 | TGTGCCAGCTCCGAGACAGGGATCTACGAGCAGTACTTC | CASSETGIYEQYF
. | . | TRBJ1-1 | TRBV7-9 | TGTGCCAGCAGCTTACAGGACTCAGAAGCTTTCTTT | CASSLQDSEAFF
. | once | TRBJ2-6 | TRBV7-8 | TGTGCCAGCAGCACAGGCCATTACCCACAAAGTCGGGCCAACGTCCTGACTTTC | CASSTGHYPQSRANVLTF
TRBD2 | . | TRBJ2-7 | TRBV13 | TGTGCCAGCAGCTTAGGCGGGAGGCCAGGGTACGAGCAGTACTTC | CASSLGGRPGYEQYF
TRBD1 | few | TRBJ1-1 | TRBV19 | TGTGCCAGTAGACGACAGGGGGCCAACACTGAAGCTTTCTTT | CASRRQGANTEAFF
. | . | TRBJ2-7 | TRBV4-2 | TGTGCCAGCAGCCAAGATGGGGGGGACAGTACCTACGAGCAGTACTTC | CASSQDGGDSTYEQYF
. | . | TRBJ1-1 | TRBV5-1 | TGCGCCAGCAGCTTGGGACACCAATGGGAAAACACTGAAGCTTTCTTT | CASSLGHQWENTEAFF
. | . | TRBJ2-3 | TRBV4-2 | TGTGCCAGCAGCCAAGTTGGAGCGGAAATGACAGATACGCAGTATTTT | CASSQVGAEMTDTQYF
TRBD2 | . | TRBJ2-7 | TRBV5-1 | TGCGCCAGCAGCTTGGGGGACGGACTAGGAGGCGAGCAGTACTTC | CASSLGDGLGGEQYF
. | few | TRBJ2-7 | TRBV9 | TGTGCCAGCAGCGTAGGGGCGGGCTACGAGCAGTACTTC | CASSVGAGYEQYF
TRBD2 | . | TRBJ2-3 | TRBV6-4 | TGTGCCAGCAGTGAAAAAGCGGGAGAAACAGATACGCAGTATTTT | CASSEKAGETDTQYF
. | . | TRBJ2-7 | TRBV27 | TGTGCCAGCAGTCTTATTAGCGGCCCCTCCTACGAGCAGTACTTC | CASSLISGPSYEQYF
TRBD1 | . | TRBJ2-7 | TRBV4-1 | TGCGCCAGCAGCCATGGACAGGGGGCGCTTCGATCCGAGCAGTACTTC | CASSHGQGALRSEQYF
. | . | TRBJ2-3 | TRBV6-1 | TGTGCCAGCAGTGAATGGGGCACAGATACGCAGTATTTT | CASSEWGTDTQYF
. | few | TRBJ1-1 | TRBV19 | TGTGCCAGTAGTATGAAGCATGCTCTCACTGAAGCTTTCTTT | CASSMKHALTEAFF
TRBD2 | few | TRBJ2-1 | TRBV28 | TGTGCCAGCAGTTTCCCCTCCAAGACTAGCATCTACAATGAGCAGTTCTTC | CASSFPSKTSIYNEQFF
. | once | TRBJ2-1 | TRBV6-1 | TGTGCCAGCAGTGTACGGGACACAGAAAATGAGCAGTTCTTC | CASSVRDTENEQFF
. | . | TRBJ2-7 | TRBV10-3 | TGTGCCATCAGTGAGTCGGACAGCTCCTACGAGCAGTACTTC | CAISESDSSYEQYF
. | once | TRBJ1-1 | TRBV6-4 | TGTGCCAGCAGTTGGGGGTCTGAAGCTTTCTTT | CASSWGSEAFF
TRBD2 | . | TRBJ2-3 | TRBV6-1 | TGTGCCAGCACCGGACTAGCGGGAGATACAGATACGCAGTATTTT | CASTGLAGDTDTQYF